The clone carrying this TCR beta chain was seen a few times. Its antigen is unidentified. A 5'RACE template-switching step, the method used to make TCR cDNA, added a universal primer site and UMIs. MiXCR, applied by TCRdb to the 5' RACE reads, yields one record per CDR3 protein. The sample carries 500,000 to 650,000 distinct CDR3 sequences, about 12% recorded once. The sample comes from a study of T cells after yellow fever vaccination. About the research overall: Libraries from low-cell-number fractions were prepared with the SMART-Seq v4 Ultra Low Input RNA kit.

CDR1 and CDR2 (germline): SNHLY, FYNNEI. The CDR3 is 15 amino acids. Germline trimming cut 6 bases from V and 5 bases from J; bases unmatched to any gene: 6. Overall study results and limits: CD4 and CD8 compartments shared a small share of clonotypes. A weaker secondary response peaked on day 5, the primary on day 15.

The starting material was PBMCs, obtained on the day of the yellow fever booster vaccination. The chain has TRBV2 and TRBJ2-1; 11 bases match TRBD2. The TCR comes from a man aged 30-40 years who received the YFV17D yellow fever vaccine. CDR3 nucleotides: TGTGCCAGCAGACACGTAGCGGGAGGGAACAATGAGCAGTTCTTC. Its protein is CASRHVAGGNNEQFF. The complete variable domain, with remaining parts taken from reference TRBV2 and TRBJ2-1, reads EPEVTQTPSHQVTQMGQEVILRCVPISNHLYFYWYRQILGQKVEFLVSFYNNEISEKSEIFDDQFSVERPDGSNFTLKIRSTKLEDSAMYFCASRHVAGGNNEQFFGPGTRLTVL.